Sequencing of this T cell receptor beta chain was carried out in a study of T cells in Graves' hyperthyroidism and ophthalmopathy. General study results and limits: In the blood, most expanded thyroid clonotypes above 0.001 appeared as well.

Patients showing uncontrolled infection, other autoimmune disease, pregnancy or lactation were ineligible. Each diagnosis was grounded in clinical symptoms, serum thyroxine and TRAb, thyroid ultrasound, and orbital computed tomography. Researchers amplified the TCR beta CDR3 regions from RNA transcripts. With the HTBI primer set, the TCR CDR3 went through a first round of RT-PCR. One entry per CDR3 protein, called by TCRdb with MiXCR from the multiplex PCR reads. Among roughly 710,000 distinct CDR3 sequences listed, roughly 32% were seen once. CDR3 size: 16 residues. Germline CDR1 and CDR2: DFQATT and SNEGSKA (reference sequence). V trimming: 3 bases; J trimming: 3 bases; junction bases outside the gene matches: 13. This clonotype was picked up many times. The target antigen is unknown.

The receptor's source is a middle-aged woman with Graves' hyperthyroidism. This chain connects TRBV20-1 to TRBJ1-2, with TRBD1 identical over 7 bases. Sequenced sample: blood. The CDR3 region has the DNA TGCAGTGCTAGGGCCGCGGGAACCGGGACAGACTATGGCTACACCTTC. This codes for CSARAAGTGTDYGYTF.